Listed below are T cell receptor beta chains from one sample, sequenced in a study of regulatory T cells in long-lasting Graves disease. TCRdb fed the multiplex PCR reads into MiXCR, producing one record per CDR3 protein. This sample carries 400,000 to 500,000 distinct CDR3 sequences, over 15% of them seen once, and the ten largest clones take 20% to 25%. These data were likewise used in another study, on T cells in Graves' hyperthyroidism and ophthalmopathy.

The material was peripheral blood mononuclear cells (PBMCs), obtained at new diagnosis, from a patient treated with antithyroid drugs. These receptors were taken from a woman aged 18-29 years with Graves disease. Both conserved end residues are part of each CDR3.

v_gene	j_gene	CDR3aa
TRBV28	TRBJ2-1	CASSLIYTPGLARNEQFF
TRBV20-1	TRBJ2-7	CSALTSGRIGEQYF
TRBV20-1	TRBJ2-1	CSARWGLAVYNEQFF
TRBV5-1	TRBJ2-1	CASSSSTSGISSYNEQFF
TRBV10-3	TRBJ2-7	CAISSGVRSYEQYF
TRBV6-1	TRBJ2-7	CATHRPGYEQYF
TRBV27	TRBJ2-7	CASSLSLAVSYEQYF
TRBV3-1	TRBJ2-3	CASSHHPGTRKADTQYF
TRBV11-3	TRBJ2-2	CASTPGLAGFFLPNTGELFF
TRBV20-1	TRBJ1-5	CSVYGDRSNQPQHF
TRBV4-1	TRBJ2-1	CASSIRTSVPGNEQFF
TRBV7-8	TRBJ2-5	CASSPTGTAQETQYF
TRBV4-2	TRBJ1-2	CASSQMTGGAYGYTF
TRBV24-1	TRBJ2-1	CATSDFRTGYNEQFF
TRBV20-1	TRBJ2-1	CSASESGGSSYNEQFF
TRBV9	TRBJ2-1	CASSVWYDEQFF
TRBV28	TRBJ2-1	CASSLSASGIYNEQFF
TRBV12-3/TRBV12-4	TRBJ2-4	CASSLYGDIQYF
TRBV11-2	TRBJ1-1	CASTPGWKDTEAFF
TRBV7-2	TRBJ2-1	CASSLQPGLAGGAYNEQFF
TRBV6-2/TRBV6-3	TRBJ2-7	CASSELGDPDF
TRBV7-6	TRBJ2-5	CASSLARGGERQETQYF
TRBV12-3/TRBV12-4	TRBJ2-1	CASGKAEFTDEQFF
TRBV7-9	TRBJ2-1	CASTGLAGVYRQFF
TRBV5-1	TRBJ2-7	CASSLTGRGSYEQYF
TRBV3-1	TRBJ1-2	CASSEESRGAYGYTF
TRBV12-3/TRBV12-4	TRBJ2-1	CASSLGGQLYNEQFF
TRBV4-1	TRBJ2-7	CASSRGNSDYEQYF
TRBV6-5	TRBJ2-3	CASSYRLADNTQYF
TRBV2	TRBJ2-2	CASSEGGEELFF
TRBV18	TRBJ2-1	CASSPRRGPYEQFF
TRBV27	TRBJ2-1	CASTPLAGDRSYNEQFF
TRBV30	TRBJ2-6	CAWTEELSGANVLTF
TRBV20-1	TRBJ2-3	CSANPQGRTQYF
TRBV20-1	TRBJ2-1	CSARYLGVLAGGYNEQFF
TRBV13	TRBJ2-7	CASSFTPTGEQYF
TRBV9	TRBJ2-3	CASSVAGGSDTQYF
TRBV24-1	TRBJ2-2	CATSDHPRPGGTGELFF
TRBV6-1	TRBJ2-5	CASSGWVRRATETQYF
TRBV20-1	TRBJ1-2	CSASATSSNYGYTF
TRBV20-1	TRBJ2-5	CSARPASALRETQYF
TRBV2	TRBJ2-7	CASSGELIREQYF
TRBV29-1	TRBJ2-2	CSVIHRAGELFF
TRBV7-2	TRBJ2-7	CASSWDSLSSYEQYF
TRBV12-3/TRBV12-4	TRBJ2-7	CASSHPGAPYEQYF
TRBV7-9	TRBJ1-4	CASSLAPGFVGKLFF
TRBV29-1	TRBJ2-7	CSVRDSYEQYF
TRBV11-2	TRBJ2-1	CASSLAGVYNEQFF
TRBV12-3/TRBV12-4	TRBJ2-7	CASSVLRTESREQYF
TRBV27	TRBJ2-7	CASSLRGTSGSSYEQYF
TRBV4-2	TRBJ2-3	CASSQRGGDDTDTQYF
TRBV5-1	TRBJ2-7	CASSLDRTSGPPPYEQYF
TRBV10-1	TRBJ2-7	CASSEQQGSGQYF
TRBV28	TRBJ2-7	CASSYGLGTYEQYF
TRBV7-9	TRBJ2-3	CASSFGTEQDTQYF
TRBV24-1	TRBJ2-5	CATSLSAAWETQYF
TRBV13	TRBJ2-1	CASSLESSGKYNEQFF